This TCR beta chain was sequenced during a study of cytomegalovirus exposure and HLA in healthy donors (dated by TCRdb to about 2017). Broadly, across the study: According to an earlier analysis of several hundred of the donors, roughly 180 million T cells yielded 90 million to 130 million unique TCR beta sequences and more than 250 Gb of sequence data. The study aimed to test whether signatures of past pathogen exposure could be identified by cataloging public T cell receptors. Both class I and class II loci were covered by HLA typing, at four-digit resolution. Besides the first cohort of 550 to 750 subjects, a separate validation cohort made up of 120 different subjects was used. Rather than drawing on any new phenotypic data, the later analysis identified candidate immune exposures from TCR beta sequences and the way those sequences occurred across donors. A later analysis re-analyzed previously published TCR beta repertoires from roughly 690 donors and added high-resolution HLA genotyping to study TCR occurrence patterns. Donor age, sex, ethnicity and CMV serostatus were compiled together with the repertoire data. Among the approximately 430 genotyped donors, approximately 76% belonged to the genetic ancestry cluster associated with self-reported Caucasian donors. A later genetic analysis took genome-wide SNP genotypes for about three fifths of the 666 donors and used that subset as a discovery cohort. An early release that covered more than 550 HLA-typed donors contained around 300 gigabases of sequencing data and about 84 million unique TCR sequences. Typing coverage differed by locus: A, B, C, DRB1 and DQB1 were typed in about 629-640 donors, DQA1 in about 510, DPA1 in nearly 610, and DPB1 in 472. The study used immunosequencing to profile the T cell repertoires of hundreds of subjects and linked those repertoires to cytomegalovirus serostatus. All discovery cohort repertoires had been generated on a single sequencing platform. On average, about 240,000 unique TCR beta nucleotide sequences were sequenced per donor among about 400 genotyped donors of the cohort, with roughly 18% of those sequences being non-productive. An earlier analysis of fewer than 700 of the donors applied high-throughput TCR beta sequencing to assess whether each TCR beta V gene segment acted as functional or pseudogenic. To predict cytomegalovirus infection status, the study brought together high-throughput TCR immunosequencing, statistical association of individual TCRs with disease status, and machine learning. Four to six DR-DQ haplotypes were handled as single units for association and clustering, since linkage in the cohort was strong. The paper's findings and limits, for the study overall: A further reported finding was that TCR beta sequences accurately predicted the HLA-A and HLA-B alleles for most subjects in the first cohort. Linkage disequilibrium might explain the correlated functional status among segregating V segments, but an unknown experimental factor could not be excluded. It was suggested by the authors that the approach could potentially be generalized to other disease states and immunological phenotypes. A cluster of highly shared sequence variants was judged likely to represent a technical artifact of the sequencing pipeline. A later analysis found that HLA-associated TCR beta chains were more clonally expanded and had lower generation probabilities than equally common non-associated chains. For the cohort, immune exposure information was limited to CMV serostatus. The 87-base-pair reads could not distinguish some IMGT-functional V segments, including TRBV6-2 and TRBV6-3, so those segments were excluded. In the study, around 160 TCR beta chains were listed as associated with cytomegalovirus. This cohort had only TCR beta chains sequenced, and the lack of alpha or paired-chain data limited which features could be detected. HLA typing was unavailable for some donors at each locus, so association tests used only the typed subset. A later analysis reported that several top co-occurrence clusters appeared linked to parvovirus B19, influenza, CMV and Epstein-Barr virus. Because counts were too low, about 15 rarely observed V segments, including chromosome 9 orphons, were left out of the earlier analysis of about 500 of the donors. An earlier analysis of 587 of the donors showed that most TCR beta V segments appeared in productive rearrangements either about 87% or about 30% of the time, which broadly matched IMGT annotations. Roughly uniform sequencing depth across donors was assumed in presence/absence analyses, although this assumption may not hold. Most TCR sequences were seen in very few donors, while some public TCRs were found in many individuals. A later genetic analysis associated a missense DCLRE1C variant with V-gene and J-gene trimming of TCR beta chains, and an independent cohort replicated the association. At a false discovery rate of 0.05, a later analysis linked under 20,000 TCR beta sequences to specific HLA alleles. Assigning TCR associations to individual alleles was difficult when HLA alleles, especially DR and DQ, strongly co-occurred. Three of the identified cytomegalovirus-associated TCR beta chains were confirmed in vitro to be specific for cytomegalovirus antigens. According to a later genetic analysis, donors in an Asian-associated ancestry cluster had fewer N-insertions in productive TCRs than the approximately 700-donor mean. According to a later analysis, most CMV-associated TCR beta chains appeared to be HLA-restricted, and the HLA associations seemed to be driven largely by CMV exposure. The classifier was reported to diagnose cytomegalovirus status with high specificity and sensitivity in both the original cohort and the validation cohort. A later analysis found that TCR association rates varied across HLA loci, with DRB1 alleles showing the most associated TCRs and HLA-C alleles the fewest.

The method was the immunoSEQ multiplex PCR assay. A mixture of 60 forward primers for TCR Vbeta segments and 13 reverse primers for TCR Jbeta segments was used in the multiplex PCR. Amplification of the CDR3 region of rearranged TCR beta genes was performed with a multiplex PCR assay on genomic DNA. The Illumina HiSeq System was used to sequence the amplified TCR beta libraries as 87-base-pair reads. The authors' analysis ran thus. In a later analysis, some 80 million unique TCR beta chains were counted across the roughly 610 repertoires, and approximately 11 million of these chains were shared by at least two donors. A nearest-neighbor algorithm error-corrected the raw reads and collapsed the reads into unique sequences, merging closely related sequences to remove PCR and sequencing errors. Alignment of CDR3 sequences to IMGT reference sequences was used to assign V, D and J gene segments. For a sequence to be retained, at least a six-nucleotide match to both a V gene segment and a J gene segment was required. A rearrangement counted as productive if the CDR3 had no stop codons and remained in frame with V and J, and every other rearrangement counted as non-productive. Following IMGT convention, CDR3 was defined as the stretch from the second conserved V-encoded cysteine up to the conserved J-encoded phenylalanine. The earlier analysis of 587 of the donors excluded any sequence lacking an unambiguous match to a single V gene segment. In an earlier analysis of approximately 610 of the donors, V segments were called functional above 56.7% productive rearrangements and were called segregating when the between-donor standard deviation exceeded 5%. A statistical classification framework was developed to diagnose cytomegalovirus status using the catalog of TCR beta chain sequences. In a later analysis, TCR nucleotide sequences were compared against IMGT/GENE-DB human TR gene sequences so that V and J genes could be assigned. Using the TCRdist pipeline, a later analysis assigned CDR3 sequences along with most-parsimonious VDJ recombination scenarios. In a later analysis, each TCR beta chain was defined by its CDR3 amino acid sequence together with its V-gene family, and reads lacking a unique V-gene family were excluded. A later analysis removed several hundred highly shared, low-generation-probability nucleotide sequences to deal with suspected cross-contamination and a sequencing artifact. In a later analysis, a clonal expansion index for each public chain was calculated from normalized within-repertoire ranks of inferred template counts. Generation probabilities in a later analysis came from a VDJ recombination model fitted to out-of-frame rearrangements, and those results were checked against IGoR. Hypergeometric tests were used in a later analysis to score TCR-TCR, TCR-HLA and TCR-CMV co-occurrence, with a repertoire-size bias correction applied to the TCR pairs. In a later analysis, false discovery rates were estimated by permuting HLA or CMV assignments 20 times. A later analysis grouped co-occurring TCRs with DBSCAN, adding TCRdist sequence similarity when clustering within HLA-allele-positive subsets. For co-occurrence clustering, repertoires with fewer than 30,000 or more than 120,000 public chains were excluded, along with roughly 5 repertoires with anomalous nucleotide sharing. This is the immuneACCESS table as TCRdb keeps it, with only in-frame sequences that have V and J called. A part of the clones is gone; compared with another copy, unresolved V genes explain less than half, and the rest is unexplained. V and J calls and clone size come straight from that table; D and trimming were deduced from the DNA. This sample lists tens of thousands of clones; 60% to 65% were detected once. The ten biggest clones cover around 2.5% of the sample.

The CDR3 goes from the cysteine to the phenylalanine over 14 residues. Of the read, only the CDR3 DNA is kept; its 42 bases are in frame from base 1. CDR1 and CDR2, looked up from the germline V gene, are SGHNT and YENEEA. V sheds 1 base and J sheds 6 bases, leaving 9 bases between their ends. As to this clone: No antigen is known for it. No much larger clonotype is one base removed from it; base qualities were not supplied.

In total, roughly 670 healthy bone marrow donors made up the cohort. At the time of sampling, every cohort member was nominally healthy, though immune exposures that went unrecorded were likely present. CMV serostatus was positive for almost 300 and negative for about 55% of the 666 cohort members, and was not recorded for this donor. A peripheral blood sample was collected from each donor, and TCR beta sequencing was performed on peripheral blood mononuclear cells. The Qiagen DNeasy Blood Extraction Kit was used to extract genomic DNA from the blood cell samples. The chain couples TRBV11-3 to TRBJ2-2; TRBD1 is a possible D gene, resting on 6 matching bases. The receptor was isolated from a human donor in good health. Sequenced: PBMCs. The CDR3 sequence is CASSLGQAPGELFF. DNA sequence: TGTGCCAGCAGCTTAGGACAGGCTCCCGGGGAGCTGTTTTTT.